This T cell receptor beta chain stems from a study of blood T cell repertoires in COVID-19. About the research overall: Whether acute or convalescent, the COVID-19 samples came from the United States, Italy and Spain. The analysed material was cDNA or gDNA that came from T cells, B-cell-depleted T cells, or PBMCs.

Germline loops: CDR1 WNHNN, CDR2 SYGVQD (reference sequence). V shed 5 bases, J shed 4 bases, and the junction held 4 bases outside the gene matches. This CDR3 has 14 amino acids. Study processing details: Estimation of nucleated cell counts was performed using reference gene primer amplification. Assay used: immunoSEQ multiplex PCR; TCRdb lists only in-frame clones, some missing. That table supplies the V and J calls and clone size; D and trimming were determined from the DNA. The sample lists 400,000 to 500,000 clones; 80% to 90% were seen once. The sequenced sample consisted of peripheral blood. The receptor's source is a woman in her twenties or thirties with active or convalescent COVID-19. This chain joins TRBV10-1 and TRBJ2-3; TRBD1 agrees at 9 bases. The CDR3, as DNA: TGCGCCAGCAGTTCGGGACAGGGCGCAGATACGCAGTATTTT. It encodes CASSSGQGADTQYF.